The following is a T cell receptor beta chain sequence with its context. The target antigen is unknown. RNA was extracted from bulk tissue without any cell sorting. Newly diagnosed lung cancer patients had thoracic surgery in China, August–late 2014, without prior chemotherapy. The data belong to a study of tumor and adjacent non-tumor tissue in lung cancer. Study in general: There were around 11 adenocarcinoma, a couple of squamous cell carcinoma and 1 small cell lung cancer cases.

The library came from three nested PCR rounds adapted from ARM-PCR protocols. MiXCR was run by TCRdb on the multiplex PCR reads, yielding one entry per CDR3 protein. The table includes some 120,000 distinct CDR3 sequences, 66% detected once. The CDR3 totals 14 residues. Germline values: CDR1 SQVTM, CDR2 ANQGSEA. The V segment lost 6 bases and the J segment 2 bases; nucleotides outside the gene matches: 10. Study results and caveats: Tumor TCR diversity, when higher, was linked to shorter survival.

The material sequenced was lung tumor tissue. This clonotype originated in a man aged 25-45 years with non-small cell lung cancer. The rearrangement links TRBV29-1 to TRBJ2-7, with 7 bases lining up with TRBD1. The CDR3 region has the DNA TGCAGCGTACAAGAACCTGGGACAGCCTACGAGCAGTACTTC. Residues: CSVQEPGTAYEQYF.